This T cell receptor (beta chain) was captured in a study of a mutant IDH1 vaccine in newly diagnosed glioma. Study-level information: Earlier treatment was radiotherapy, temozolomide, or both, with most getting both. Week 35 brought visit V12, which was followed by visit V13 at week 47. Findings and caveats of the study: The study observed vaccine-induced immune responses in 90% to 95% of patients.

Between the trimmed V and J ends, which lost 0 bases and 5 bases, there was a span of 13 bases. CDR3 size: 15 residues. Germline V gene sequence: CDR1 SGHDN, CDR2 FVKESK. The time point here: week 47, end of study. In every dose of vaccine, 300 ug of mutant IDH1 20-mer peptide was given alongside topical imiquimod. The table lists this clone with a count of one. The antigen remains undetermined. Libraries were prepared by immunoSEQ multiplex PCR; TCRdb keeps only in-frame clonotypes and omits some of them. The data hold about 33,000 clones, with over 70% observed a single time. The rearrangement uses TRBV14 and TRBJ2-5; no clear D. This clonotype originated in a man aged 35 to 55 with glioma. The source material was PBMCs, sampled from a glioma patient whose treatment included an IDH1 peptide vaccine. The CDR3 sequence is CASSQEGASGETQYF. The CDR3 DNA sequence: TGTGCCAGCAGCCAAGAAGGCGCCTCCGGGGAGACCCAGTACTTC.